This TCR beta chain was identified during a study of persistence of HIV-infected CD4 T cells. Study context: Donors were ART-treated; their CMV- and Gag-responding CD4+ T cells were isolated.

Germline lookup yields CDR1 ENHRY and CDR2 SYGVKD. The CDR3 is 16 amino acids. With 4 bases clipped from V and 0 bases from J, the junction kept 8 bases outside the gene matches. Study-wide results and limits: Degenerate expanded CDR3beta sequences were enriched among CMV- and Gag-responding cells. Compared with CD3/CD28-stimulated cells, CMV- and Gag-responding cells showed lower TCRbeta richness.

The libraries were made with immunoSEQ version 4 in survey mode. Produced via immunoSEQ multiplex PCR; TCRdb's table is partial and in-frame only. Of some 37,000 clones listed, 80% to 85% are singletons. For this clone: Antigen unknown.

An overlapping HIV-1 Gag peptide pool stimulated these cells at approximately 0.91 ug/peptide/mL. CD40L-negative CD69-negative CD45RO-high memory CD4+ T cells were sorted as populations depleted of antigen-responding cells. CD8-depleted PBMCs were stimulated 15 to 20 hours with anti-CD28/CD49d costimulation, CD40-blocking antibody and enfuvirtide. The receptor was derived from an adult with HIV. The donor label of this sample is uncertain. This rearrangement joins TRBV10-3 to TRBJ1-1; 7 bases line up with TRBD1. The sample consisted of cultured CD4+ T cells from PBMCs, taken from a patient who received antiretroviral therapy. As DNA, the CDR3 is TGTGCCATCAGTGGTACAAGACAGGGTATGAACACTGAAGCTTTCTTT. Its protein is CAISGTRQGMNTEAFF.